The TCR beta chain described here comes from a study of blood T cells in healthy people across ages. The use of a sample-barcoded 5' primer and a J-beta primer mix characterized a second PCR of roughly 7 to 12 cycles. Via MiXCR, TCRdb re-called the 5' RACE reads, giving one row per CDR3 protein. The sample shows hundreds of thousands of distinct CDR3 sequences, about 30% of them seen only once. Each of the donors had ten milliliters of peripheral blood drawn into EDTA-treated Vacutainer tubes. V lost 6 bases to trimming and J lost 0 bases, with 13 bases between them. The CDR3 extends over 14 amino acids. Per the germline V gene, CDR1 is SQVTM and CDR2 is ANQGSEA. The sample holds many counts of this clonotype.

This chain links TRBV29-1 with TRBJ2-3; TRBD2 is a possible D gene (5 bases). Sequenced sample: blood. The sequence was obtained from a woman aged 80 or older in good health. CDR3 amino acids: CSVANRTSTDTQYF. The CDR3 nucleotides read TGCAGCGTCGCAAACCGGACTAGCACAGATACGCAGTATTTT.